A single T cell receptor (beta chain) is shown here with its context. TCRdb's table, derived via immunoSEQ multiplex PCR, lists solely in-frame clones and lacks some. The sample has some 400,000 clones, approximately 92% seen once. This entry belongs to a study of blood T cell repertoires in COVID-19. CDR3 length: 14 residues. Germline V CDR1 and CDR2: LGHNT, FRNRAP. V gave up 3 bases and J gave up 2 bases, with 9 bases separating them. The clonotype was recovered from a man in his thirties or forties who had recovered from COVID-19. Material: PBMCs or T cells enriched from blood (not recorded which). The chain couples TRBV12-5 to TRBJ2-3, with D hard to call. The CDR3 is CASGFRGHTDTQYF. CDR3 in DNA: TGTGCTAGTGGTTTTCGTGGGCACACAGATACGCAGTATTTT.